A selection of T cell receptor beta chains follows, all from one sample in a study of cytomegalovirus exposure and HLA in healthy donors. The table came from immunoSEQ multiplex PCR; TCRdb's copy has only in-frame clones and leaves some out. This table holds under 110,000 clones, 75% found once. Sequenced sample: PBMCs. These receptors were taken from a male donor in good health and CMV-seropositive. Each CDR3 is given with its conserved first and last residue. Each record gives: J gene, D gene, clone size, V gene, CDR3 protein, CDR3 DNA. A D gene is named only where the DNA matches it firmly. The listing skips clone size in some rows; elsewhere it reads once, few, many or a size class.

j_call: TRBJ2-3; d_call: TRBD1; clone_size: .; v_call: TRBV9; cdr3_aa: CASSLDRAPLGTDTQYF; cdr3_nt: TGTGCCAGCAGCTTAGACAGGGCCCCCCTAGGCACAGATACGCAGTATTTT
j_call: TRBJ1-3; d_call: .; clone_size: few; v_call: TRBV7-8; cdr3_aa: CASSFNAGNTIYF; cdr3_nt: TGTGCCAGCAGCTTTAATGCTGGAAACACCATATATTTT
j_call: TRBJ2-7; d_call: .; clone_size: .; v_call: TRBV19; cdr3_aa: CASNDGDYEQYF; cdr3_nt: TGTGCCAGTAACGACGGGGACTACGAGCAGTACTTC
j_call: TRBJ2-7; d_call: .; clone_size: .; v_call: TRBV6-1; cdr3_aa: CASSESIVGRLTYEQYF; cdr3_nt: TGTGCCAGCAGTGAGTCAATAGTGGGAAGACTAACCTACGAGCAGTACTTC
j_call: TRBJ1-1; d_call: TRBD1; clone_size: .; v_call: TRBV7-2; cdr3_aa: CASSLKRTGTAFF; cdr3_nt: TGTGCCAGCAGCTTGAAAAGGACAGGGACAGCTTTCTTT
j_call: TRBJ2-1; d_call: TRBD2; clone_size: .; v_call: TRBV5-6; cdr3_aa: CASSLVGGTSGRHEQFF; cdr3_nt: TGTGCCAGCAGCTTGGTGGGAGGGACTAGCGGGAGACATGAGCAGTTCTTC
j_call: TRBJ1-1; d_call: .; clone_size: .; v_call: TRBV9; cdr3_aa: CASSSSGGMDTEAFF; cdr3_nt: TGTGCCAGCAGCTCCTCCGGAGGCATGGACACTGAAGCTTTCTTT
j_call: TRBJ2-1; d_call: .; clone_size: .; v_call: TRBV19; cdr3_aa: CASSIAAGYNEQFF; cdr3_nt: TGTGCCAGTAGTATAGCGGCAGGGTACAATGAGCAGTTCTTC
j_call: TRBJ2-3; d_call: .; clone_size: .; v_call: TRBV7-2; cdr3_aa: CAAGQSWDTQYF; cdr3_nt: TGTGCAGCCGGACAGTCATGGGATACGCAGTATTTT
j_call: TRBJ2-5; d_call: .; clone_size: .; v_call: TRBV12-5; cdr3_aa: CASASGGGGQETQYF; cdr3_nt: TGTGCTAGTGCCTCTGGAGGGGGCGGGCAAGAGACCCAGTACTTC
j_call: TRBJ2-5; d_call: .; clone_size: .; v_call: TRBV7-2; cdr3_aa: CASSSSYQETQYF; cdr3_nt: TGTGCCAGCAGCTCCTCGTACCAAGAGACCCAGTACTTC
j_call: TRBJ1-1; d_call: .; clone_size: .; v_call: TRBV5-4; cdr3_aa: CASSPTGNTEAFF; cdr3_nt: TGTGCCAGCAGCCCCACAGGGAACACTGAAGCTTTCTTT
j_call: TRBJ1-4; d_call: .; clone_size: .; v_call: TRBV28; cdr3_aa: CASRPGGSHEKLFF; cdr3_nt: TGTGCCAGCAGGCCTGGGGGGAGTCATGAAAAACTGTTTTTT
j_call: TRBJ2-7; d_call: TRBD1; clone_size: .; v_call: TRBV5-4; cdr3_aa: CASSGDGTGPIYEQYF; cdr3_nt: TGTGCCAGCAGCGGAGATGGGACAGGGCCTATCTACGAGCAGTACTTC
j_call: TRBJ2-5; d_call: TRBD1; clone_size: .; v_call: TRBV11-3; cdr3_aa: CASSPGDRIQETQYF; cdr3_nt: TGTGCCAGCAGCCCCGGGGACAGGATCCAAGAGACCCAGTACTTC
j_call: TRBJ2-7; d_call: TRBD2; clone_size: once; v_call: TRBV15; cdr3_aa: CATSARTSAGYEQYF; cdr3_nt: TGTGCCACCAGCGCCCGAACTAGCGCAGGCTACGAGCAGTACTTC
j_call: TRBJ2-7; d_call: TRBD1; clone_size: .; v_call: TRBV18; cdr3_aa: CASSPAGGSYEQYF; cdr3_nt: TGTGCCAGCTCACCAGCAGGGGGTTCCTACGAGCAGTACTTC
j_call: TRBJ2-7; d_call: TRBD2; clone_size: .; v_call: TRBV7-2; cdr3_aa: CASSSSVLAGAEQYF; cdr3_nt: TGTGCCAGCAGCTCTTCAGTGTTAGCGGGAGCCGAGCAGTACTTC